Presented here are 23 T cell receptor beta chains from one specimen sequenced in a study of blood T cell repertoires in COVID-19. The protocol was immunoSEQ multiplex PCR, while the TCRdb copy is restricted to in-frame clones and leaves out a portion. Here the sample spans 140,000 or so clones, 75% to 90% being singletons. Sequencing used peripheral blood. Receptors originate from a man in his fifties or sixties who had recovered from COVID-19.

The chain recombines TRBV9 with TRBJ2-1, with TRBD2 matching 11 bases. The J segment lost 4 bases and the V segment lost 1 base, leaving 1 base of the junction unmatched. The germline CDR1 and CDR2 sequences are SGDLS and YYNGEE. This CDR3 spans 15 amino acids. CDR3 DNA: TGTGCCAGCAGCGTAACTAGCGGGGGATACAATGAGCAGTTCTTC. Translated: CASSVTSGGYNEQFF.

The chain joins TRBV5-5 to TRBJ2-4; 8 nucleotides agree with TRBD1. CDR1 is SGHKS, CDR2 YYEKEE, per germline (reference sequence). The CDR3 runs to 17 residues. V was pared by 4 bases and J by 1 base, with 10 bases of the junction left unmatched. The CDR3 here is CASSQSRTGSAKNIQYF. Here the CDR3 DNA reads TGTGCCAGCAGCCAGTCGAGGACAGGGTCGGCCAAAAACATTCAGTACTTC. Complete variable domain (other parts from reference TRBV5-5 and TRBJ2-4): DAGVTQSPTHLIKTRGQQVTLRCSPISGHKSVSWYQQVLGQGPQFIFQYYEKEERGRGNFPDRFSARQFPNYSSELNVNALLLGDSALYLCASSQSRTGSAKNIQYFGAGTRLSVL.

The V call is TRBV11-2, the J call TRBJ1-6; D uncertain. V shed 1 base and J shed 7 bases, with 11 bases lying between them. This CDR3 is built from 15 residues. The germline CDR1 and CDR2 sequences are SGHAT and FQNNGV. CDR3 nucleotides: TGTGCCAGCAGCTTAGTATGGGCAGAGAATTCACCCCTCCACTTT. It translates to CASSLVWAENSPLHF. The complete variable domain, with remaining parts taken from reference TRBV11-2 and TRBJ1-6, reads EAGVAQSPRYKIIEKRQSVAFWCNPISGHATLYWYQQILGQGPKLLIQFQNNGVVDDSQLPKDRFSAERLKGVDSTLKIQPAKLEDSAVYLCASSLVWAENSPLHFGNGTRLTVT.

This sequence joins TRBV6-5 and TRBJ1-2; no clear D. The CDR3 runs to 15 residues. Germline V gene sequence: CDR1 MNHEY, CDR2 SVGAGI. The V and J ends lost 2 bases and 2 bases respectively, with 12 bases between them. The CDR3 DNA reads TGTGCCAGCAGTTACGGCGGGAGGACCAACTATGGCTACACCTTC. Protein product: CASSYGGRTNYGYTF.

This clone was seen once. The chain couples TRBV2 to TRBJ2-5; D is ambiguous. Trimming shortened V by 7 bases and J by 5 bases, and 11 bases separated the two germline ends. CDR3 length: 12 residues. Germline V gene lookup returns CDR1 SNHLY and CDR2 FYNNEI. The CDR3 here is CASNLAQETQYF. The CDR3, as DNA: TGTGCCAGCAATCTGGCACAGGAGACCCAGTACTTC.

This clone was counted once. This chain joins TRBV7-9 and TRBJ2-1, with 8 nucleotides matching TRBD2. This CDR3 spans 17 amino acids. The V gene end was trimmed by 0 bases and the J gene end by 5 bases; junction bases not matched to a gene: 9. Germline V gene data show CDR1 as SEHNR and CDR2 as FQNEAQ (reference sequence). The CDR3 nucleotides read TGTGCCAGCAGCTTAGCTCGCCTAGCGGGTTTAAACAATGAGCAGTTCTTC. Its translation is CASSLARLAGLNNEQFF.

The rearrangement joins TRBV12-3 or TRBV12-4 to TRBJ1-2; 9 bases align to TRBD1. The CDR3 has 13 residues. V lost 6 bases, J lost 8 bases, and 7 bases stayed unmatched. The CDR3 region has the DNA TGTGCCAGCAGAACAGGGGGCAGAAGGGGCTACACCTTC. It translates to CASRTGGRRGYTF.

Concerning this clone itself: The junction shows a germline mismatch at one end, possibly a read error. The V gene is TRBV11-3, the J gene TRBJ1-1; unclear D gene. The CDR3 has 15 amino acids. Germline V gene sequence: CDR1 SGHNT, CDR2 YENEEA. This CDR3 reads CASSLDPTENTEAFF. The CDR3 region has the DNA TGTGCCAGCAGCCTAGACCCTACAGAGAACACTGAAGCTTTCTTT. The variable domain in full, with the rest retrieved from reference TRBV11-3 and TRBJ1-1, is EAGVVQSPRYKIIEKKQPVAFWCNPISGHNTLYWYLQNLGQGPELLIRYENEEAVDDSQLPKDRFSAERLKGVDSTLKIQPAELGDSAVYLCASSLDPTENTEAFFGQGTRLTVV.

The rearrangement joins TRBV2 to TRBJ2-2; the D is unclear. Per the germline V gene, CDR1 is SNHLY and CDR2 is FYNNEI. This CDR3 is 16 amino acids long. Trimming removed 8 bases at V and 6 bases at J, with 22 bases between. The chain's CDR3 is CASRQVGEVEPGELFF. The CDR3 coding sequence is TGTGCCAGCCGCCAAGTGGGTGAGGTCGAACCCGGGGAGCTGTTTTTT.

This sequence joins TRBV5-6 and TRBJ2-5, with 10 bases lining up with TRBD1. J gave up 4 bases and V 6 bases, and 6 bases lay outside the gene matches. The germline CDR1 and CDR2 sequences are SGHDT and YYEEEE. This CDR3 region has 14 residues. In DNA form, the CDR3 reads TGTGCCAGCACCGGACAGGGGGAAGTAGAGACCCAGTACTTC. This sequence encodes CASTGQGEVETQYF.

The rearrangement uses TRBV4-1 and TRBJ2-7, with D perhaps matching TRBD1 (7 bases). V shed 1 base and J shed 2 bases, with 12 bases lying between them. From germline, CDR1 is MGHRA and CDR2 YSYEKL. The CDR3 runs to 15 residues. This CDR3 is CASSQGRDSPYEQYF. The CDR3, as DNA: TGCGCCAGCAGCCAAGGGCGGGACAGTCCCTACGAGCAGTACTTC.

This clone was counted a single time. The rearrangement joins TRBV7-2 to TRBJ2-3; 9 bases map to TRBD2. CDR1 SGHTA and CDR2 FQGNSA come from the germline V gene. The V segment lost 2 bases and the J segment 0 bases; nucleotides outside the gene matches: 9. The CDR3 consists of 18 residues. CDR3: CASSLLGMTSGSTDTQYF. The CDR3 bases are TGTGCCAGCAGCTTATTAGGGATGACTAGCGGAAGCACAGATACGCAGTATTTT.

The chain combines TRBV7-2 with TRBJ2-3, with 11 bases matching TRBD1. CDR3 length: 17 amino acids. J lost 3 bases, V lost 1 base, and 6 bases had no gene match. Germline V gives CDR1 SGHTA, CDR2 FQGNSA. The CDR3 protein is CASSLEGTGGRTDTQYF. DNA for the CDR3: TGTGCCAGCAGCTTAGAGGGGACAGGGGGACGGACAGATACGCAGTATTTT.

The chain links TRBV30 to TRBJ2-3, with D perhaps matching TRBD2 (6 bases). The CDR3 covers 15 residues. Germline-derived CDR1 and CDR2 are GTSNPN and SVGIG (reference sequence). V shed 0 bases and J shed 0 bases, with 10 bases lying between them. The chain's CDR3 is CAWSVGGSSTDTQYF. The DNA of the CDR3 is TGTGCCTGGAGTGTGGGGGGATCTAGCACAGATACGCAGTATTTT.

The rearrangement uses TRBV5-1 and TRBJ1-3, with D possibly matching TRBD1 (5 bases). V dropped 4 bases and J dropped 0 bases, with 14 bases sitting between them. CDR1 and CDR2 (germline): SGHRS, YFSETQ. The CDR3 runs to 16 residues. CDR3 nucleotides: TGCGCCAGCAGCATGGGACCGGCTAGCTCTGGAAACACCATATATTTT. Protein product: CASSMGPASSGNTIYF. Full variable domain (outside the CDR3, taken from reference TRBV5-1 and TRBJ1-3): KAGVTQTPRYLIKTRGQQVTLSCSPISGHRSVSWYQQTPGQGLQFLFEYFSETQRNKGNFPGRFSGRQFSNSRSEMNVSTLELGDSALYLCASSMGPASSGNTIYFGEGSWLTVV.

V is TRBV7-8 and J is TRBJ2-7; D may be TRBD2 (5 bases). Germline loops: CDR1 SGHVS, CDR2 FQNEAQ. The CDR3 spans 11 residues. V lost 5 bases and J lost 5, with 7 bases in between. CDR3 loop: CASSLSDEQYF. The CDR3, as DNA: TGTGCCAGCAGCCTTAGCGACGAGCAGTACTTC.

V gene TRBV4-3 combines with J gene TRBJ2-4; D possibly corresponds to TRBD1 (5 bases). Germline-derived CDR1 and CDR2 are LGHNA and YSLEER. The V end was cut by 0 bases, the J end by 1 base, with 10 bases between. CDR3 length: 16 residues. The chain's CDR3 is CASSQEYRSAKNIQYF. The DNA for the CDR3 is TGCGCCAGCAGCCAAGAATACAGGAGTGCCAAAAACATTCAGTACTTC.

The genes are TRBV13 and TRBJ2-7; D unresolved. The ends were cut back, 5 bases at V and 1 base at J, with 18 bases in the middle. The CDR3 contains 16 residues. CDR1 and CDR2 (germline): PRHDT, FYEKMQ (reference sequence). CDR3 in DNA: TGTGCCAGCAGCCCTACCCGGTGGGCAGGTTCCTACGAGCAGTACTTC. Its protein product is CASSPTRWAGSYEQYF.

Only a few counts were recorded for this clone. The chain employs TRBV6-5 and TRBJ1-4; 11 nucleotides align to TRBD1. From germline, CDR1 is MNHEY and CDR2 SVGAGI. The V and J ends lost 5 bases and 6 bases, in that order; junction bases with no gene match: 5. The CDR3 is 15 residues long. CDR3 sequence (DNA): TGTGCCAGCAGTCAACCGGGACAGGGGGATGAAAAACTGTTTTTT. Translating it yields CASSQPGQGDEKLFF.

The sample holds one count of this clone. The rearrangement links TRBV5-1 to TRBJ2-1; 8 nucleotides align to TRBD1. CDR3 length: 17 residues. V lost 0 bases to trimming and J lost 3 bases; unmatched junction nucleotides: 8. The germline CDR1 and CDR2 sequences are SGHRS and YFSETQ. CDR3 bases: TGCGCCAGCAGCTTGGGGCCCGGGACAGGAAGCTACAATGAGCAGTTCTTC. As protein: CASSLGPGTGSYNEQFF.

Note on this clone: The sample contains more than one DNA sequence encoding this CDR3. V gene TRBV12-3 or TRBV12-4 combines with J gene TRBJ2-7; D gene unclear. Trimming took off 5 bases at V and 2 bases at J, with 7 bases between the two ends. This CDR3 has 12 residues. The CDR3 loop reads CASSPPTYEQYF. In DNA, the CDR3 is TGTGCCAGCAGTCCCCCCACCTACGAGCAGTACTTC.

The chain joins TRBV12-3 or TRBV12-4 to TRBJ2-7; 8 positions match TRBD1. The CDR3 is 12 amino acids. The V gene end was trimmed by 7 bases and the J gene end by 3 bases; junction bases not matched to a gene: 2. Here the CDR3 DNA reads TGTGCCAGCACAGGGGGCATCTACGAGCAGTACTTC. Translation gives CASTGGIYEQYF.

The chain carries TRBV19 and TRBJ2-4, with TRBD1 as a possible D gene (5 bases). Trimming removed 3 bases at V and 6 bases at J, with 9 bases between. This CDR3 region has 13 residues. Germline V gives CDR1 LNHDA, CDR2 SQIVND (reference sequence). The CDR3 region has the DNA TGTGCCAGTAGTATCGGACAATCAAACATTCAGTACTTC. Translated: CASSIGQSNIQYF.